Presented here are 6 T cell receptor beta chains from one specimen sequenced in a study of response to subunit inactivated influenza vaccine. TCRdb used MiXCR to reprocess the RT-PCR reads, holding one entry per CDR3 protein. The table has around 170,000 distinct CDR3 sequences, over 8.5% seen once. The sequences come from CD8+ T cells sorted from PBMCs, collected around 2 years after vaccination. The receptors were gathered from a man aged 45 to 70 who received an inactivated influenza vaccine.

This clonotype was counted a few times. The chain carries TRBV6-2 or TRBV6-3 and TRBJ1-2; D may be TRBD1 (5 bases). The CDR3 contains 16 residues. V lost 2 bases and J 0 bases, leaving 13 bases between the germline ends. CDR1 is MNHEY, CDR2 SVGEGT, per germline. This chain's CDR3 is CASSYRVGDPNYGYTF. For the CDR3, the DNA is TGTGCCAGCAGTTACCGAGTGGGGGATCCTAACTATGGCTACACCTTC.

In this sample, this clonotype turned up a few times. In DNA, the CDR3 is TGTGCCAGCGCCCCCGCCAGGGGGTACGAGCAGTACTTC. It encodes CASAPARGYEQYF. This rearrangement joins TRBV12-3 or TRBV12-4 to TRBJ2-7; 7 nucleotides line up with TRBD1. This CDR3 is 13 amino acids long. V lost 8 bases and J lost 4; bases outside the gene matches: 8.

V usage is TRBV5-1 and J usage is TRBJ2-3; D remains ambiguous. V was pared by 0 bases and J by 1 base, with 18 bases between. Germline CDR1 reads SGHRS; CDR2 reads YFSETQ. The CDR3 sequence is 18 residues long. For the CDR3, the DNA is TGCGCCAGCAGCTTGGATTACCCCACTCCCTCTGGCACAGATACGCAGTATTTT. This translates into CASSLDYPTPSGTDTQYF.

In this sample, this clonotype turned up many times. V is TRBV7-8 and J is TRBJ2-4; tentative D call: TRBD1 (5 bases). Between the trimmed V and J ends, which lost 1 base and 8 bases, there was a span of 12 bases. Germline V gene data show CDR1 as SGHVS and CDR2 as FQNEAQ. This CDR3 has 14 amino acids. The CDR3, as DNA: TGTGCCAGCAGCTTAGGGGGTGGGGCTGACATTCAGTACTTC. The encoded protein is CASSLGGGADIQYF.

This clonotype was seen at least ten times. CDR3 residues: CASSSYGTGVDNEQFF. CDR3 coding DNA: TGTGCCAGCAGCTCATATGGGACGGGCGTGGACAATGAGCAGTTCTTC. V gene TRBV11-2 combines with J gene TRBJ2-1, with D possibly being TRBD1 or TRBD2 (5 bases each). The CDR3 runs to 16 residues. In germline, CDR1 is SGHAT, CDR2 FQNNGV. V was shortened by 4 bases and J by 5 bases, with 18 bases between the two germline ends.

This clonotype showed up just a few times. J is TRBJ2-2 and V is TRBV5-6, with D tentatively TRBD1 or TRBD2 (5 bases each). The V end was cut by 2 bases, the J end by 0 bases, with 8 bases between. Germline-derived CDR1 and CDR2 are SGHDT and YYEEEE. The CDR3 is 15 amino acids. CDR3 bases: TGTGCCAGCAGCTTTGGGACGGCGAACACCGGGGAGCTGTTTTTT. This codes for CASSFGTANTGELFF.